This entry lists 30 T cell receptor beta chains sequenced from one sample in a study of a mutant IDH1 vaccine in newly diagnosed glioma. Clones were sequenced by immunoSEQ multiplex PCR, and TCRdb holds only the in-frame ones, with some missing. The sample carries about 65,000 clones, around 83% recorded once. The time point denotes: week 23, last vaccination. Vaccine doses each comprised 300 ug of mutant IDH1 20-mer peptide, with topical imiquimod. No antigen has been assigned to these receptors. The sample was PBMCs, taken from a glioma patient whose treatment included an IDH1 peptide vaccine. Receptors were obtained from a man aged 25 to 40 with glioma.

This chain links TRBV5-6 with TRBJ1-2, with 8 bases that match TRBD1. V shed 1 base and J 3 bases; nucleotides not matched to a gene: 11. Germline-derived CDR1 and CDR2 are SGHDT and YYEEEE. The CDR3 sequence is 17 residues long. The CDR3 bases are TGTGCCAGCAGCTTGAATGGGGCAGGGGGCGCCCACTATGGCTACACCTTC. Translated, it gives CASSLNGAGGAHYGYTF.

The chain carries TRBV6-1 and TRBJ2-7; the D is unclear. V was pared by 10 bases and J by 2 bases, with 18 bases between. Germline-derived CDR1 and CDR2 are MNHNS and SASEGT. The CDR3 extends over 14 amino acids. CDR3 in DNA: TGTGCCACCAATAGGCACCCGATTCCCTACGAGCAGTACTTC. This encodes CATNRHPIPYEQYF.

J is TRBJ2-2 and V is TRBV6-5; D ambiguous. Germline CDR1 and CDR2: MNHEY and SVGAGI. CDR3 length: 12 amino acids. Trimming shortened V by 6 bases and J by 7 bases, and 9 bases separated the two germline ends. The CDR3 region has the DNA TGTGCCAGCAGCCCCCGCGGCGGGGAGCTGTTTTTT. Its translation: CASSPRGGELFF.

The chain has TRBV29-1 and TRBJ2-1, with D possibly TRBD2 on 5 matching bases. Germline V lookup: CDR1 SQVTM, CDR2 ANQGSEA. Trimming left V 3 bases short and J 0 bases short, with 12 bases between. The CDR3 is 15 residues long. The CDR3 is CSVEGAVSSYNEQFF. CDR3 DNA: TGCAGCGTTGAGGGAGCCGTGAGCTCCTACAATGAGCAGTTCTTC.

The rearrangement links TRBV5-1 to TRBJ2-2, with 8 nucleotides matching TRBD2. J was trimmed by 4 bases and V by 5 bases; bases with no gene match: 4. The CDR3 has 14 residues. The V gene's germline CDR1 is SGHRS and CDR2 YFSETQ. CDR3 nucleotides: TGCGCCAGCAGGGCGGGGGGCCTCACCGGGGAGCTGTTTTTT. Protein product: CASRAGGLTGELFF.

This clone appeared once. The DNA of the CDR3 is TGTGCCAGCAGTTCGACACTTAACAGCCTCTCTGGAAACACCATATATTTT. Protein product: CASSSTLNSLSGNTIYF. V is TRBV27 and J is TRBJ1-3, with D unclear. The ends were cut back, 4 bases at V and 0 bases at J, with 16 bases in the middle. Germline V lookup: CDR1 MNHEY, CDR2 SMNVEV (reference sequence). This CDR3 region has 17 residues.

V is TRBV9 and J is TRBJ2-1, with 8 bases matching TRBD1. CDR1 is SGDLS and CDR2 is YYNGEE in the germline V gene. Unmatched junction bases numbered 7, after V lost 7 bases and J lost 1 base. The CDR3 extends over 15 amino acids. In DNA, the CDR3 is TGTGCCAGCGGCAGGACAGGGAATTCCTACAATGAGCAGTTCTTC. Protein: CASGRTGNSYNEQFF.

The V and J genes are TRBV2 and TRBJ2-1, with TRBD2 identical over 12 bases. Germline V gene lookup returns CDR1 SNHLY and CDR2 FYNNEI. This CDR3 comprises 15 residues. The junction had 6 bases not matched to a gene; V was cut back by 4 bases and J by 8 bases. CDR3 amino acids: CASSGLASGGDEQFF. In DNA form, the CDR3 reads TGTGCCAGCAGTGGGCTGGCTAGCGGGGGGGATGAGCAGTTCTTC. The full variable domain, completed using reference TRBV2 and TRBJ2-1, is EPEVTQTPSHQVTQMGQEVILRCVPISNHLYFYWYRQILGQKVEFLVSFYNNEISEKSEIFDDQFSVERPDGSNFTLKIRSTKLEDSAMYFCASSGLASGGDEQFFGPGTRLTVL.

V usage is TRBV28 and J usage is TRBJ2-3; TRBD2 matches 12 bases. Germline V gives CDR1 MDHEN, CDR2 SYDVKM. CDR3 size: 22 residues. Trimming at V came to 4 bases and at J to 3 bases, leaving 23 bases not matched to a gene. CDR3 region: CASSSPPGASGGADTKTDTQYF. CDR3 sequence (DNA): TGTGCCAGCAGTTCCCCCCCAGGGGCTAGCGGGGGGGCCGACACAAAAACAGATACGCAGTATTTT.

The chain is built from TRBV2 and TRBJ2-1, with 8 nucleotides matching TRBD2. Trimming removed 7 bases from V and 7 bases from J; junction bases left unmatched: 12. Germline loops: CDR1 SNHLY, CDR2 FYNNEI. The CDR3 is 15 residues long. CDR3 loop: CASKDGGAIFNEQFF. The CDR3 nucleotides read TGTGCCAGCAAGGACGGGGGGGCGATTTTTAATGAGCAGTTCTTC.

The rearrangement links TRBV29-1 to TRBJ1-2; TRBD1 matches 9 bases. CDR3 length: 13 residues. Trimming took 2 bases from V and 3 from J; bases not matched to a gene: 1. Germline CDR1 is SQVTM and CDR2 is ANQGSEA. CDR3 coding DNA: TGCAGCGTTGAAACAGGGGGCTACTATGGCTACACCTTC. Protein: CSVETGGYYGYTF.

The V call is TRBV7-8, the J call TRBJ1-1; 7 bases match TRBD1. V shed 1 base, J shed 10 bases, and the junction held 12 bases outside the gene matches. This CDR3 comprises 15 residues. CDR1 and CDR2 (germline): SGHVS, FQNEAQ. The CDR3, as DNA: TGTGCCAGCAGCTTAGGATTCGGGCAGGGGGTAGGAGCTTTCTTT. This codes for CASSLGFGQGVGAFF.

CDR3 DNA sequence: TGTGCCAGCAGTTTGGTTCCACACAGCGGACTAGCGGGGAAATACGAGCAGTACTTC. This encodes CASSLVPHSGLAGKYEQYF. The chain combines TRBV28 with TRBJ2-7, with TRBD2 matching 12 bases. The CDR3 sequence is 19 residues long. Losses at the gene ends were 3 bases for V and 4 bases for J; bases not matched to a gene: 16. Germline assignment: CDR1 MDHEN and CDR2 SYDVKM. Based on the CDR3 plus reference TRBV28 and TRBJ2-7, the full variable domain is DVKVTQSSRYLVKRTGEKVFLECVQDMDHENMFWYRQDPGLGLRLIYFSYDVKMKEKGDIPEGYSVSREKKERFSLILESASTNQTSMYLCASSLVPHSGLAGKYEQYFGPGTRLTVT.

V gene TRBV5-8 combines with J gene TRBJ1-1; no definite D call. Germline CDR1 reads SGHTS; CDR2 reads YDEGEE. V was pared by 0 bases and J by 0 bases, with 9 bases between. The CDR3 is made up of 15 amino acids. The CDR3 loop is CASSLGRVVNTEAFF. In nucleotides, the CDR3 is TGTGCCAGCAGCTTGGGGCGGGTTGTGAACACTGAAGCTTTCTTT.

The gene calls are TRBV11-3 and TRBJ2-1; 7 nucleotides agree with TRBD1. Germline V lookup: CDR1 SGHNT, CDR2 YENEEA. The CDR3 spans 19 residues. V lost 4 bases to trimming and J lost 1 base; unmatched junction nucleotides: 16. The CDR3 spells CASSSQTLWGQSSYNEQFF. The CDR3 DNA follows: TGTGCCAGCAGCTCCCAGACCCTATGGGGACAGAGTTCCTACAATGAGCAGTTCTTC.

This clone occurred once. CDR3 region: CASSRGRVNQETQYF. In nucleotides, the CDR3 is TGTGCCAGTAGTCGCGGCAGGGTAAACCAAGAGACCCAGTACTTC. This chain joins TRBV19 and TRBJ2-5, with a tentative D call TRBD1 (5 bases). The CDR3 is 15 residues long. The germline V gene encodes CDR1 LNHDA and CDR2 SQIVND (reference sequence). The ends were cut back, 5 bases at V and 0 bases at J, with 13 bases in the middle.

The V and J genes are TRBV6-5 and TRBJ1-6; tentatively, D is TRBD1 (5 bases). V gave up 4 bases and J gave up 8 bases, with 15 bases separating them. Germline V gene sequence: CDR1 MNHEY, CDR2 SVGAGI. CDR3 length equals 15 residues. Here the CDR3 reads CASSSDRDGDSPLHF. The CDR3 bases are TGTGCCAGCAGTTCCGACCGGGACGGAGATTCACCCCTCCACTTT.

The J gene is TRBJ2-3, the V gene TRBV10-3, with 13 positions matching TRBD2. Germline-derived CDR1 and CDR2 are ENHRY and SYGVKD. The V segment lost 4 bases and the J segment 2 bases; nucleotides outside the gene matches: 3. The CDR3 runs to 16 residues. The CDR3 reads CAISGGLAGDTDTQYF. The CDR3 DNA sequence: TGTGCCATCAGTGGAGGACTAGCGGGGGACACAGATACGCAGTATTTT.

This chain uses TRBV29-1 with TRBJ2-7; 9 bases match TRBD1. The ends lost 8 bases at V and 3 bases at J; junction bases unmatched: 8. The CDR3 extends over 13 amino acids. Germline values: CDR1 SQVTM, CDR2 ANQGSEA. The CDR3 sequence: CSFAGDRDYEQYF. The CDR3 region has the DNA TGCAGCTTCGCGGGGGACAGGGACTACGAGCAGTACTTC.

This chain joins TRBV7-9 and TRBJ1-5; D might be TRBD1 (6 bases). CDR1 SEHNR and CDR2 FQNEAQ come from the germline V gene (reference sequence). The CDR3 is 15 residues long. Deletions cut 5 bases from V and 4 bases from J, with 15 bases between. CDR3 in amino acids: CASSTWTDGNQPQHF. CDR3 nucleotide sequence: TGTGCCAGCAGCACATGGACAGACGGTAATCAGCCCCAGCATTTT.

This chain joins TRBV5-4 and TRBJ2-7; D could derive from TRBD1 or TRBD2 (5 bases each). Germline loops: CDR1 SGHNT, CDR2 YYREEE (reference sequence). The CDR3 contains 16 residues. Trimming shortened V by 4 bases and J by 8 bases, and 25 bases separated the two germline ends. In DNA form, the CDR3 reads TGTGCCAGCAGCCTCCGGGCAGGGACGGGCAGTACCAAGCAGTACTTC. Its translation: CASSLRAGTGSTKQYF.

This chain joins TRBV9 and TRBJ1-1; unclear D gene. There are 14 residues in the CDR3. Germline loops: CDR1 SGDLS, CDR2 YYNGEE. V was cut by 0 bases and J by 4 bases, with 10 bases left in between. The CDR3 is CASSVELTSTEAFF. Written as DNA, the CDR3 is TGTGCCAGCAGCGTAGAATTAACAAGCACTGAAGCTTTCTTT.

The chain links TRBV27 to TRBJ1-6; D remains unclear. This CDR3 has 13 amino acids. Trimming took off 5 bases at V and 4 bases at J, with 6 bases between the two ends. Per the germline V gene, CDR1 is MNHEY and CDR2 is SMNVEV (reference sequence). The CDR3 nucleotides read TGTGCCAGCAGTCCCCGGTATAATTCACCCCTCCACTTT. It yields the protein CASSPRYNSPLHF.

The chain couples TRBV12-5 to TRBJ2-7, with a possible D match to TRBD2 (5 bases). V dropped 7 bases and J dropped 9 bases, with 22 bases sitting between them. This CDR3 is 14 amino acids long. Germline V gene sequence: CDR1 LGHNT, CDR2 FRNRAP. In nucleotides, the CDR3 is TGTGCTAGTGCCCTTTCTCCCCTGGAGGACGGGCAGTACTTC. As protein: CASALSPLEDGQYF.

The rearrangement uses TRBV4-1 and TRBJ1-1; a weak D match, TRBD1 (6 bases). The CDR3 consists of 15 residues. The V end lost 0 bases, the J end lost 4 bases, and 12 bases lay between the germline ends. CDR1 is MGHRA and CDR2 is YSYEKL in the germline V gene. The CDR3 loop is CASSQDSGVGTEAFF. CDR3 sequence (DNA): TGCGCCAGCAGCCAAGACTCAGGGGTCGGCACTGAAGCTTTCTTT.

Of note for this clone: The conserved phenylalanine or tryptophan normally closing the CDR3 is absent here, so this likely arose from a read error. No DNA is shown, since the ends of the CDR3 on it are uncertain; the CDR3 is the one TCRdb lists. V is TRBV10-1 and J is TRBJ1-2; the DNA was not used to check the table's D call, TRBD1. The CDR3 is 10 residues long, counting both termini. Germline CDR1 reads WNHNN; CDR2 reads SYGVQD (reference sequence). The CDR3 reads CASSRQPSTL.

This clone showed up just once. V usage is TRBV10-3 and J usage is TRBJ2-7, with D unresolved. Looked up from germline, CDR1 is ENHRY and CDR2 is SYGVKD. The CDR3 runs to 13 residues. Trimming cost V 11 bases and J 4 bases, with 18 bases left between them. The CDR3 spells CAPFPPWVYEQYF. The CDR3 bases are TGTGCCCCCTTCCCACCTTGGGTTTACGAGCAGTACTTC.

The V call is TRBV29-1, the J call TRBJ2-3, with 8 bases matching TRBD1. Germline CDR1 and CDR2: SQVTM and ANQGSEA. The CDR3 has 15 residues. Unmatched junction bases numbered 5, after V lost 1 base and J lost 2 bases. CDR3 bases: TGCAGCGTTGAAGTCTTGGACAGGGCCACAGATACGCAGTATTTT. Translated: CSVEVLDRATDTQYF.

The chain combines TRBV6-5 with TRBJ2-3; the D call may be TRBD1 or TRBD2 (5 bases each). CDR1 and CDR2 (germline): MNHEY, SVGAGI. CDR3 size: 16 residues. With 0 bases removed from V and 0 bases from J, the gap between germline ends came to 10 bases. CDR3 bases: TGTGCCAGCAGTTACTCTGGGGGAGCTAGCACAGATACGCAGTATTTT. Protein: CASSYSGGASTDTQYF.

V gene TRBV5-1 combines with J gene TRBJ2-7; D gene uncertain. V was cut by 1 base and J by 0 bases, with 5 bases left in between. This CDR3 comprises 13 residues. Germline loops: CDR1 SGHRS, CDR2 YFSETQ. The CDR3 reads CASSLFNSYEQYF. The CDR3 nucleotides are TGCGCCAGCAGCTTGTTCAACTCCTACGAGCAGTACTTC.